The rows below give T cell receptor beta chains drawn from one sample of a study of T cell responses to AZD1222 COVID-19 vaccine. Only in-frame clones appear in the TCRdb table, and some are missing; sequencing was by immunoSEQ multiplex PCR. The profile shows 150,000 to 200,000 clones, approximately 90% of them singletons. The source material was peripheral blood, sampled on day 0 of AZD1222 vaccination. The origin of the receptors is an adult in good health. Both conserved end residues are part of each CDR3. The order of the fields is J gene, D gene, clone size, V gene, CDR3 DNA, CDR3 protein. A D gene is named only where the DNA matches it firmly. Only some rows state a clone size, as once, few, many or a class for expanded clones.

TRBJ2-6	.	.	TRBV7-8	TGTGCCAGCAGCTTGGGCAGCTGGAGCTCTGGGGCCAACGTCCTGACTTTC	CASSLGSWSSGANVLTF
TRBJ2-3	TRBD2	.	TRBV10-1	TGCGCCAGCAGTGTTGGCGGGGGAAACACAGATACGCAGTATTTT	CASSVGGGNTDTQYF
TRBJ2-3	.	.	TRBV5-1	TGCGCCAGCAGCTTGGCCGACCAAGGCACAGATACGCAGTATTTT	CASSLADQGTDTQYF
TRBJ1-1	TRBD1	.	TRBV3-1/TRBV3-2	TGTGCCAGCAGCCAAGGGGACAGGAGAGGCACTGAAGCTTTCTTT	CASSQGDRRGTEAFF
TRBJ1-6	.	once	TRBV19	TGTGCCAGTAGTATAGATCGTCCAGGGGCCGATTCACCCCTCCACTTT	CASSIDRPGADSPLHF
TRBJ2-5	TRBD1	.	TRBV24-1	TGTGCCACCAGTGGGCAGGGGGTCCCTGGGACCCAGTACTTC	CATSGQGVPGTQYF
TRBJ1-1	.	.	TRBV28	TGTGCCAGCAGTCGATCCGGGGGCCGTCTGACTGAAGCTTTCTTT	CASSRSGGRLTEAFF
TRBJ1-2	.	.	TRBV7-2	TGTGCCAGCAGCTTAAGTTCGGACTATGGCTACACCTTC	CASSLSSDYGYTF
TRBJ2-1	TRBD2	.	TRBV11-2	TGTGCCAGCAGCAAGATGGGGCGGGAGGCCTCCTACAATGAGCAGTTCTTC	CASSKMGREASYNEQFF
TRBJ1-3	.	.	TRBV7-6	TGTGCCAGCAGCTTGCAATGGGGAGGCTCTGGAAACACCATATATTTT	CASSLQWGGSGNTIYF
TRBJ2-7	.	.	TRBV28	TGTGCCAGCACCTCTAGACGGGCCGAGCAGTACTTC	CASTSRRAEQYF
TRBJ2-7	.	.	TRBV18	TGTGCCAGCTCACCAGACAGTTCCTACGAGCAGTACTTC	CASSPDSSYEQYF
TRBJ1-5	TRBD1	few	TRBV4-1	TGCGCCAGCAGCCGGGACAGCTATAGCAATCAGCCCCAGCATTTT	CASSRDSYSNQPQHF
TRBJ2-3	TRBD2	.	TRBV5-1	TGCGCCAGCAGCTTGATGCGGGGGGGGAGCACAGATACGCAGTATTTT	CASSLMRGGSTDTQYF
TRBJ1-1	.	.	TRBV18	TGTGCCAGCTCACCAAGTGGAGTGAACACTGAAGCTTTCTTT	CASSPSGVNTEAFF
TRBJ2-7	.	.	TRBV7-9	TGTGCCAGCAGATCGGACCCCAGGGGACCCTACGAGCAGTACTTC	CASRSDPRGPYEQYF
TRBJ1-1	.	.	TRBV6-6	TGTGCCAGCACCAGGGACACTGAAGCTTTCTTT	CASTRDTEAFF
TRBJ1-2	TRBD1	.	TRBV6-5	TGTGCCAGCAGTTGGTCCCAAGACAGGGGCATCTATGGCTACACCTTC	CASSWSQDRGIYGYTF
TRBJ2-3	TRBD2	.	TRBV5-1	TGCGCCAGCAGCTTCTTTGGGGGGGCAGATACGCAGTATTTT	CASSFFGGADTQYF
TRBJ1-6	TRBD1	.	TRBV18	TGTGCCAGCTCAGTCCAGGGGGCAGGGAATTCACCCCTCCACTTT	CASSVQGAGNSPLHF
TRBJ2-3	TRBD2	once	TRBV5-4	TGTGCCAGCAGCTTGGCTGCGGGAGGGAACTCAGATACGCAGTATTTT	CASSLAAGGNSDTQYF
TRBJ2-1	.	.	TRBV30	TGTGCCTGGAGCAGAGGGTCCTACAATGAGCAGTTCTTC	CAWSRGSYNEQFF
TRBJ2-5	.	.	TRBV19	TGTGCCAGTAGTATAGGTCGCGGGTTGAGCCAAGAGACCCAGTACTTC	CASSIGRGLSQETQYF
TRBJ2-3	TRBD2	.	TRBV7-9	TGTGCCAGCAGCAGAGGACTAGCGGGGGGGCAAGCAGATACGCAGTATTTT	CASSRGLAGGQADTQYF
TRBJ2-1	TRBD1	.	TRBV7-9	TGTGCCAGCAGCCCGGGACAGGGTAGGAATGAGCAGTTCTTC	CASSPGQGRNEQFF
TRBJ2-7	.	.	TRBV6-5	TGTGCCAGCAGTTACTCTCCCGATCCAGGCACCTACGAGCAGTACTTC	CASSYSPDPGTYEQYF
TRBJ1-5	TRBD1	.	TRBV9	TGTGCCAGCAGCACCCCGACAGGGGGCTATAGCAATCAGCCCCAGCATTTT	CASSTPTGGYSNQPQHF
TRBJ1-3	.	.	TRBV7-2	TGTGCCAGCACCTTATCGGCCGCAGGGGACCCCGGTCTGAGAAACACCATATATTTT	CASTLSAAGDPGLRNTIYF
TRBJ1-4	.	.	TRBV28	TGTGCCAGCAGAGCCGTTGGGTTCAATGAAAAACTGTTTTTT	CASRAVGFNEKLFF
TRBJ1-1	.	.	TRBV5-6	TGTGCCAGCAGCATAGGATATGAAGCTTTCTTT	CASSIGYEAFF
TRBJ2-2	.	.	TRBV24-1	TGTGCCACCAGTGACCGGAGGGGGGTCGGGGAGCTGTTTTTT	CATSDRRGVGELFF
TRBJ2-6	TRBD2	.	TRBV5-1	TGCGCCAGCAGCCCGGGGGGCTCTGGGGCCAACGTCCTGACTTTC	CASSPGGSGANVLTF
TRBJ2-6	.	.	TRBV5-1	TGCGCCAGCAGCTTGACCCCATCAGGGACCGGGGCCAACGTCCTGACTTTC	CASSLTPSGTGANVLTF
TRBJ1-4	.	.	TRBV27	TGTGCCAGCAGTCCCTACTCGGCCCAAAAACTGTTTTTT	CASSPYSAQKLFF
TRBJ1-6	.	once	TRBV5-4	TGTGCCAGCAGCTCGGACCCGACTGGTTATGGGGCCCTCCACTTT	CASSSDPTGYGALHF
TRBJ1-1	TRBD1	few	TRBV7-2	TGTGCCAGCAGCTTCGGACAGGGGAGCACTGAAGCTTTCTTT	CASSFGQGSTEAFF
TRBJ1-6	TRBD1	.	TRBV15	TGTGCCACCAGCCGTTCAGGGACAGCTTCACCCCTCCACTTT	CATSRSGTASPLHF
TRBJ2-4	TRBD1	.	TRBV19	TGTGCCAGCACGGGACAGATTAAAAACATTCAGTACTTC	CASTGQIKNIQYF
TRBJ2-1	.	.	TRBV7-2	TGTGCCAGCAGCTTAGCGGTTGAGCAGTTCTTC	CASSLAVEQFF
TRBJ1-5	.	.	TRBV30	TGTGCCTGGAGTTACGGGGGGAAGGATCAGCCCCAGCATTTT	CAWSYGGKDQPQHF
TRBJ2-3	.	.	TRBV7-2	TGTGCCAGCAGCCCCGCGGCGGGGAGCCGCACAGATACGCAGTATTTT	CASSPAAGSRTDTQYF
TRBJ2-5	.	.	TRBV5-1	TGCGCCAGCAGCTTGTATGGGGAGACCCAGTACTTC	CASSLYGETQYF
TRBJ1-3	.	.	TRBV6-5	TGTGCCAGCATTCCACAGGGTTCTGGAAACACCATATATTTT	CASIPQGSGNTIYF
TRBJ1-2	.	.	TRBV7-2	TGTGCCAGCAGCTTATTCCTCGAGGGAGCAACGGGCTACACCTTC	CASSLFLEGATGYTF
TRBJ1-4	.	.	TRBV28	TGTGCCAGCAGTTTAGGGGGCAGGCCTGCACCTAATGAAAAACTGTTTTTT	CASSLGGRPAPNEKLFF
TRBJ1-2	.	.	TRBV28	TGTGCCAGCAAAGGGAGTTACTATGGCTACACCTTC	CASKGSYYGYTF
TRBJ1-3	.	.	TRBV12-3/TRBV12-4	TGTGCCAGCAGTTTGGGCCCCGGAAACACCATATATTTT	CASSLGPGNTIYF
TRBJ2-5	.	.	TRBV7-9	TGTGCCAGCAGCTTACCGACCGGATCCGGGGAGACCCAGTACTTC	CASSLPTGSGETQYF
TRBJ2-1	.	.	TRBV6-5	TGTGCCAGCAGCCGACAAAGCGGGTACAATGAGCAGTTCTTC	CASSRQSGYNEQFF
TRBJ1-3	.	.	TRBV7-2	TGTGCCAGCAGCTTAGCGAGCGGGGGCTCCTCTGGAAACACCATATATTTT	CASSLASGGSSGNTIYF